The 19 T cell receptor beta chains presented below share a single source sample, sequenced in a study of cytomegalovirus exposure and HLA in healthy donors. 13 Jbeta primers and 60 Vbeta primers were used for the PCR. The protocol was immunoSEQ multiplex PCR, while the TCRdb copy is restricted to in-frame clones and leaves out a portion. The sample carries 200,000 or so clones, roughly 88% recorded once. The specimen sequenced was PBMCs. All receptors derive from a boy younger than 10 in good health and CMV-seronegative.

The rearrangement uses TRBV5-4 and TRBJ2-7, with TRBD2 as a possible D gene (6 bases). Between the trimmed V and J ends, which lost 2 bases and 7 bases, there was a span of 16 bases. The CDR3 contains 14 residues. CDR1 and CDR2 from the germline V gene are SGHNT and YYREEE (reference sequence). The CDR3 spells CASSFGGGAGEQYF. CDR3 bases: TGTGCCAGCAGCTTCGGGGGAGGAGCAGGGGAGCAGTACTTC.

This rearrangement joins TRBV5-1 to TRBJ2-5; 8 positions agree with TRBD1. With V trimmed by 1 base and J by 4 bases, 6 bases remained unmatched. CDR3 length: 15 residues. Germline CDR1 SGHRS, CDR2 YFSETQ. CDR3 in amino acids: CASSLNRQGPETQYF. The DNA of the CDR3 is TGCGCCAGCAGCTTGAATCGACAGGGGCCAGAGACCCAGTACTTC.

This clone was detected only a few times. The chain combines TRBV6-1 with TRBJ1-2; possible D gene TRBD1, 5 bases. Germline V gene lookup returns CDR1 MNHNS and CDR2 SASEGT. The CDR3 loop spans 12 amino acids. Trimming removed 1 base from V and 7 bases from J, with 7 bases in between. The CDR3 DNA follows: TGTGCCAGCAGTGAAGACAGGACTGGCTACACCTTC. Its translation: CASSEDRTGYTF.

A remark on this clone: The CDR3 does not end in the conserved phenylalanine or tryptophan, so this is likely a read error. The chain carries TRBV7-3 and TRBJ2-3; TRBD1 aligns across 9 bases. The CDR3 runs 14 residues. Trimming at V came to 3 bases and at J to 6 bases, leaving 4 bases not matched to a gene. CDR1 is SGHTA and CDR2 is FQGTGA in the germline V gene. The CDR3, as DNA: TGTGCCAGCAGCTTTGGGACAGGGATGGATACGCAGTATGTT. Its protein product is CASSFGTGMDTQYV.

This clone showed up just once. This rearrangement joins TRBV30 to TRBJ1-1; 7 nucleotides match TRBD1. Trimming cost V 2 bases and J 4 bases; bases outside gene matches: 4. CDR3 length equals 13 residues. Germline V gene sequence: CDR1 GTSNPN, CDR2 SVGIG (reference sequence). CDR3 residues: CAWSHAGGTEAFF. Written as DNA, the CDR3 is TGTGCCTGGAGTCACGCAGGGGGCACTGAAGCTTTCTTT.

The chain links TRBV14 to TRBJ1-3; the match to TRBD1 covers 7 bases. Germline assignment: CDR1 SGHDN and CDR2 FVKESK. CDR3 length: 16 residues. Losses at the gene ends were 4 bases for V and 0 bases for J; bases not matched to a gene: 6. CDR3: CASSRIAGGSGNTIYF. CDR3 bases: TGTGCCAGCAGCCGAATAGCAGGGGGCTCTGGAAACACCATATATTTT.

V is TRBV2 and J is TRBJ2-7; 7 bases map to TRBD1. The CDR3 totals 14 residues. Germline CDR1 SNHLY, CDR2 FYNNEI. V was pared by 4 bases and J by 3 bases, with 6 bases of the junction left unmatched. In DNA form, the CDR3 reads TGTGCCAGCAGTGTCGACAGGGCCTACTACGAGCAGTACTTC. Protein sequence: CASSVDRAYYEQYF.

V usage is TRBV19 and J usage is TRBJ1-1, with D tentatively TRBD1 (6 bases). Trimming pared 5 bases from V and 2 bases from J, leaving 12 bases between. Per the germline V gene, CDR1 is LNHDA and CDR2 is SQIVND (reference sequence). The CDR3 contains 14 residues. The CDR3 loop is CASSSPDSNTEAFF. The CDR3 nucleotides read TGTGCCAGTAGTTCCCCGGACAGTAACACTGAAGCTTTCTTT.

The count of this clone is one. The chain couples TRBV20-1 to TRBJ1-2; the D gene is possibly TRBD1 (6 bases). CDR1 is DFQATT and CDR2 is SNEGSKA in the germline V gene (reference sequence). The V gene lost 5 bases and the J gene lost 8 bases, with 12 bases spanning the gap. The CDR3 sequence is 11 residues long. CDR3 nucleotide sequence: TGCAGTGCTTCCGGGACAAGCGGCTACACCTTC. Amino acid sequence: CSASGTSGYTF.

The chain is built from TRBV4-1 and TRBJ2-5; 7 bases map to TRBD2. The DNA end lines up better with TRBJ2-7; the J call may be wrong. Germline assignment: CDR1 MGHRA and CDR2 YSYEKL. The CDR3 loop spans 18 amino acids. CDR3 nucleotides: TGCGCCAGCAGCCAAGGTAGTTCGGCTAGCGGAACCTTCTACGAGCAGTACTTC. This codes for CASSQGSSASGTFYEQYF.

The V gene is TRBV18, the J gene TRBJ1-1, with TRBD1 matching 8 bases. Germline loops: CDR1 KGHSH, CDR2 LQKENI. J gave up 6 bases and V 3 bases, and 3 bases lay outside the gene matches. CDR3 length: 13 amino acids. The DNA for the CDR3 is TGTGCCAGCTCACCGACAGGGGATGCTGAAGCTTTCTTT. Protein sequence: CASSPTGDAEAFF.

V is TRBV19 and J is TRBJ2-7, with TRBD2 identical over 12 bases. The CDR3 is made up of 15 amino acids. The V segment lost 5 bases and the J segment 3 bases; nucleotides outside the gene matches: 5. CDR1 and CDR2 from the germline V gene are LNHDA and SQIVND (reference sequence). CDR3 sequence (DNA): TGTGCCAGTAGTCCGACTAGCGGGGGCCGCTACGAGCAGTACTTC. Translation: CASSPTSGGRYEQYF.

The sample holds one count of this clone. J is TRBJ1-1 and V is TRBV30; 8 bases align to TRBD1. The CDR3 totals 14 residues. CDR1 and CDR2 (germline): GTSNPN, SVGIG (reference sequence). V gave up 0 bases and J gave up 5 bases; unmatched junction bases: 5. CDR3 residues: CAWSVTRGRTEAFF. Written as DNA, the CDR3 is TGTGCCTGGAGTGTAACCAGGGGGCGAACTGAAGCTTTCTTT.

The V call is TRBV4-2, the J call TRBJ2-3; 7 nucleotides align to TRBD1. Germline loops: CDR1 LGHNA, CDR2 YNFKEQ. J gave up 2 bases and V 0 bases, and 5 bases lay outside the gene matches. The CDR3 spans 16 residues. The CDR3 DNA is TGTGCCAGCAGCCAAGATCGCACAGGGGTCACAGATACGCAGTATTTT. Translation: CASSQDRTGVTDTQYF.

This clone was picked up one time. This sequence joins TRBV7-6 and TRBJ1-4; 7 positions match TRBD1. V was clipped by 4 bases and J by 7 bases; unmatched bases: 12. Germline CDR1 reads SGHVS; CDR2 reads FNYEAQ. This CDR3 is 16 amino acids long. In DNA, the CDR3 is TGTGCCAGCAGCTCCCCCGTACAGGGGTCGGGTGAAAAACTGTTTTTT. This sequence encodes CASSSPVQGSGEKLFF.

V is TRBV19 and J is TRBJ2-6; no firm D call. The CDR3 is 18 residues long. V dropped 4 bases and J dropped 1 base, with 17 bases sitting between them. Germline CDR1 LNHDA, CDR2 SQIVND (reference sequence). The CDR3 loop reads CASSTLQFTTSGANVLTF. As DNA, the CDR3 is TGTGCCAGTAGTACCCTACAGTTTACGACGTCTGGGGCCAACGTCCTGACTTTC.

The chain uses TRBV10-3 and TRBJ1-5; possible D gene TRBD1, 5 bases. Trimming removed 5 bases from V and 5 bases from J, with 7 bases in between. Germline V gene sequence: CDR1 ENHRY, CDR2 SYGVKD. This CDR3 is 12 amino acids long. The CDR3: CAISRGDQPQHF. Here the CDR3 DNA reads TGTGCCATCAGTCGGGGGGATCAGCCCCAGCATTTT.

DNA of the CDR3: TGTGCCAGCAGCGTAGGGAGGGTAGACTACGAGCAGTACTTC. Its translation is CASSVGRVDYEQYF. V gene TRBV9 combines with J gene TRBJ2-7; D possibly corresponds to TRBD2 (6 bases). The germline V gene has CDR1 SGDLS and CDR2 YYNGEE. V lost 0 bases and J 3 bases, leaving 10 bases between the germline ends. The CDR3 spans 14 residues.

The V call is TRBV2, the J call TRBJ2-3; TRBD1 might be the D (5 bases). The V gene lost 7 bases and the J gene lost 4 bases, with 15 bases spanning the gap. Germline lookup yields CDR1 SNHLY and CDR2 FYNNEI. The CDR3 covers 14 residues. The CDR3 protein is CASIGRDLPDTQYF. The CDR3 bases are TGTGCCAGCATCGGCAGGGATCTTCCAGATACGCAGTATTTT.